The 25 T cell receptor beta chains reported below all come from one sample, sequenced in a study of T-cell reconstitution after alpha-beta-depleted transplantation in children. Unique molecular identifiers were used in preparing the TCRbeta library. TCRdb reprocessed the PCR reads with MiXCR, giving one entry per CDR3 protein. The sample consists of 250,000 to 400,000 distinct CDR3 sequences, around 25% of them appearing once. The sample here was PBMCs, mostly from graft donor cells, taken 180 days after TCRalphabeta/CD19-depleted stem cell transplant. These TCRs come from a male patient younger than 18 who had a stem cell transplant for acute lymphoblastic leukemia, so the T cells may come from the graft donor.

This clonotype has just a few counts. The chain combines TRBV11-1 with TRBJ2-2, with D possibly matching TRBD1 (6 bases). Trimming shortened V by 3 bases and J by 6 bases, and 14 bases separated the two germline ends. This CDR3 region has 15 residues. Per the germline V gene, CDR1 is SGHAT and CDR2 is FQDESV (reference sequence). The CDR3 spells CASSFPRGKAGELFF. CDR3 DNA sequence: TGTGCCAGCAGCTTCCCTAGGGGGAAGGCCGGGGAGCTGTTTTTT.

This clonotype was seen more than once but under ten times. This chain's CDR3 is CASSPRATSGVVGSSSYNEQFF. For the CDR3, the DNA is TGTGCCAGCAGCCCGCGGGCAACTAGCGGTGTGGTGGGTTCTTCCTCCTACAATGAGCAGTTCTTC. The rearrangement uses TRBV7-3 and TRBJ2-1; the match to TRBD2 covers 8 bases. This CDR3 has 22 residues. The junction had 24 bases not matched to a gene; V was cut back by 5 bases and J by 0 bases. Germline values: CDR1 SGHTA, CDR2 FQGTGA.

This clonotype was observed a handful of times. The rearrangement links TRBV18 to TRBJ2-5, with 9 positions matching TRBD1. Germline lookup yields CDR1 KGHSH and CDR2 LQKENI. V lost 3 bases, J lost 13 bases, and 12 bases stayed unmatched. The CDR3 loop spans 14 amino acids. The CDR3: CASSPSSRDRERYF. In DNA, the CDR3 is TGTGCCAGCTCACCCTCGTCCCGGGACAGGGAGCGGTACTTC.

The chain has TRBV5-1 and TRBJ2-4; D gene unclear. The V and J ends lost 1 base and 1 base respectively, with 6 bases between them. In germline, CDR1 is SGHRS, CDR2 YFSETQ. The CDR3 has 14 residues. The CDR3 is CASSLIGAKNIQYF. CDR3 in DNA: TGCGCCAGCAGCTTGATAGGGGCCAAAAACATTCAGTACTTC.

The chain recombines TRBV27 with TRBJ2-6; 12 positions agree with TRBD1. Losses at the gene ends were 3 bases for V and 2 bases for J; bases not matched to a gene: 5. The CDR3 has 18 amino acids. Germline loops: CDR1 MNHEY, CDR2 SMNVEV (reference sequence). CDR3 protein: CASSFVGQGAPGANVLTF. The CDR3 bases are TGTGCCAGCAGTTTCGTGGGACAGGGGGCGCCTGGGGCCAACGTCCTGACTTTC.

In this sample, this clonotype turned up many times. The genes are TRBV9 and TRBJ1-5; 9 bases align to TRBD1. J lost 1 base, V lost 3 bases, and 2 bases had no gene match. The CDR3 contains 15 residues. The germline gives CDR1 SGDLS, CDR2 YYNGEE. This CDR3 reads CASSAGQGSNQPQHF. CDR3 coding DNA: TGTGCCAGCAGCGCGGGACAGGGAAGCAATCAGCCCCAGCATTTT.

In this sample, this clonotype turned up a few times. The genes are TRBV25-1 and TRBJ2-5; D is ambiguous. The V gene's germline CDR1 is MGHDK and CDR2 SYGVNS. Trimming took off 7 bases at V and 0 bases at J, with 9 bases between the two ends. The CDR3 loop spans 13 amino acids. CDR3 sequence (DNA): TGTGCCAGCACCGACTGGTACCAAGAGACCCAGTACTTC. Protein: CASTDWYQETQYF.

This clonotype was seen a handful of times. The chain recombines TRBV12-3 or TRBV12-4 with TRBJ1-2; D is uncertain. The ends were cut back, 2 bases at V and 1 base at J, with 14 bases in the middle. The CDR3 totals 16 residues. Here the CDR3 reads CASSLYPGKVNYGYTF. CDR3 sequence (DNA): TGTGCCAGCAGTTTATATCCAGGCAAAGTTAACTATGGCTACACCTTC.

V is TRBV20-1 and J is TRBJ1-5; TRBD1 aligns across 8 bases. The CDR3 spans 14 residues. The ends lost 5 bases at V and 4 bases at J; junction bases unmatched: 7. The germline V gene has CDR1 DFQATT and CDR2 SNEGSKA (reference sequence). CDR3 amino acids: CSALRTGRNQPQHF. The CDR3 DNA follows: TGCAGTGCTCTGCGGACAGGGCGGAATCAGCCCCAGCATTTT.

This clonotype was seen a few times. The chain employs TRBV6-5 and TRBJ1-4; TRBD1 matches 7 bases. The V gene's germline CDR1 is MNHEY and CDR2 SVGAGI. CDR3 length equals 15 residues. V lost 4 bases, J lost 7 bases, and 9 bases stayed unmatched. CDR3 nucleotide sequence: TGTGCCAGCAGTTCCCAGACAGGGCTGGGTGAAAAACTGTTTTTT. This sequence encodes CASSSQTGLGEKLFF.

The chain employs TRBV12-3 or TRBV12-4 and TRBJ2-1, with 14 bases aligning to TRBD2. J was trimmed by 9 bases and V by 0 bases; bases with no gene match: 13. This CDR3 has 19 amino acids. The CDR3 DNA sequence: TGTGCCAGCAGTTTAGCGGGACTAGCGGGAGCCCCCCACGGTACTGAGCAGTTCTTC. It codes for CASSLAGLAGAPHGTEQFF.

The chain couples TRBV5-1 to TRBJ2-5, with 11 bases matching TRBD2. CDR1 is SGHRS, CDR2 YFSETQ, per germline. After removal of 4 bases from V and 5 bases from J, the junction contained 13 bases not matched to a gene. This CDR3 comprises 17 residues. The CDR3 coding sequence is TGCGCCAGCAGCCGCCTTTCCTCGACTAGCGGGAAGGAGACCCAGTACTTC. Residues: CASSRLSSTSGKETQYF.

This clonotype was seen a handful of times. V usage is TRBV5-1 and J usage is TRBJ2-7; 12 nucleotides agree with TRBD2. The CDR3 covers 17 residues. CDR1 and CDR2 (germline): SGHRS, YFSETQ. The V and J ends lost 4 bases and 3 bases, in that order; junction bases with no gene match: 11. The CDR3 is CASSRTGRTSGNYEQYF. The CDR3 DNA sequence: TGCGCCAGCAGCCGAACTGGTAGGACTAGCGGGAACTACGAGCAGTACTTC.

This clonotype was picked up a small number of times. The chain is built from TRBV20-1 and TRBJ2-5; D tentatively fits TRBD1 or TRBD2 (6 bases each). Germline CDR1 reads DFQATT; CDR2 reads SNEGSKA (reference sequence). Trimming cost V 2 bases and J 0 bases, with 13 bases left between them. The CDR3 covers 15 residues. The CDR3 DNA is TGCAGTGCTAGAATCGGGGGCGCGTACCAAGAGACCCAGTACTTC. Encoded protein: CSARIGGAYQETQYF.

This clonotype was observed a handful of times. This chain links TRBV2 with TRBJ2-2; D is unresolved. In germline, CDR1 is SNHLY, CDR2 FYNNEI. V was cut by 7 bases and J by 2 bases, with 5 bases left in between. The length of the CDR3 is 12 residues. The CDR3 loop is CASTYNTGELFF. As DNA, the CDR3 is TGTGCCAGCACTTATAACACCGGGGAGCTGTTTTTT.

The chain uses TRBV18 and TRBJ2-1; D might be TRBD2 (6 bases). The V end lost 3 bases, the J end lost 8 bases, and 17 bases lay between the germline ends. Germline values: CDR1 KGHSH, CDR2 LQKENI. This CDR3 is 15 amino acids long. In DNA form, the CDR3 reads TGTGCCAGCTCACCGCGTCAAGCGGGTGGGGATGAGCAGTTCTTC. Encoded protein: CASSPRQAGGDEQFF.

This clonotype appeared a few times. V usage is TRBV10-1 and J usage is TRBJ1-1; TRBD1 matches at 8 bases. The CDR3 length is 14 residues. J gave up 5 bases and V 4 bases, and 6 bases lay outside the gene matches. Germline lookup yields CDR1 WNHNN and CDR2 SYGVQD (reference sequence). DNA of the CDR3: TGCGCCAGCAGTGGGACAGGGCGTCGAACTGAAGCTTTCTTT. It encodes CASSGTGRRTEAFF.

The V and J genes are TRBV20-1 and TRBJ2-7; weak D call: TRBD2 (6 bases). The CDR3 covers 14 residues. Trimming removed 2 bases from V and 0 bases from J, with 11 bases in between. Germline-derived CDR1 and CDR2 are DFQATT and SNEGSKA (reference sequence). This chain's CDR3 is CSARTRGSSYEQYF. The CDR3 bases are TGCAGTGCTAGAACTCGGGGGAGCTCCTACGAGCAGTACTTC.

The rearrangement links TRBV6-5 to TRBJ2-7; 8 positions match TRBD2. Germline CDR1 is MNHEY and CDR2 is SVGAGI. The ends lost 0 bases at V and 5 bases at J; junction bases unmatched: 12. This CDR3 is built from 17 residues. The CDR3: CASSYSVPSAGVHEQYF. In DNA form, the CDR3 reads TGTGCCAGCAGTTACTCCGTTCCGTCAGCGGGAGTCCACGAGCAGTACTTC.

This clonotype turned up a few times. This chain joins TRBV25-1 and TRBJ1-6, with D uncertain. Germline CDR1 MGHDK, CDR2 SYGVNS. Trimming pared 2 bases from V and 15 bases from J, leaving 11 bases between. The CDR3 is 12 residues long. The CDR3, as DNA: TGTGCCAGCAGTGAAGTGGCGTCCAACCTCCACTTT. Its protein is CASSEVASNLHF.

This clonotype was seen more than once but under ten times. The genes are TRBV9 and TRBJ2-1; 8 bases line up with TRBD2. V trimming: 0 bases; J trimming: 7 bases; junction bases outside the gene matches: 6. Per the germline V gene, CDR1 is SGDLS and CDR2 is YYNGEE. This CDR3 is 15 amino acids long. CDR3 nucleotides: TGTGCCAGCAGCGTAGCGGGAGGGCCGGGGAATGAGCAGTTCTTC. Protein sequence: CASSVAGGPGNEQFF. Full variable domain (remainder filled in from reference TRBV9 and TRBJ2-1): DSGVTQTPKHLITATGQRVTLRCSPRSGDLSVYWYQQSLDQGLQFLIQYYNGEERAKGNILERFSAQQFPDLHSELNLSSLELGDSALYFCASSVAGGPGNEQFFGPGTRLTVL.

The V and J genes are TRBV20-1 and TRBJ2-5; TRBD1 matches 12 bases. This CDR3 is 15 amino acids long. The junction had 8 bases not matched to a gene; V was cut back by 6 bases and J by 3 bases. Germline values: CDR1 DFQATT, CDR2 SNEGSKA (reference sequence). CDR3 amino acids: CSAPGTGGQKETQYF. The CDR3 region has the DNA TGCAGTGCCCCCGGGACAGGGGGCCAGAAAGAGACCCAGTACTTC.

The rearrangement uses TRBV20-1 and TRBJ2-1, with 9 bases fitting TRBD2. The germline gives CDR1 DFQATT, CDR2 SNEGSKA (reference sequence). This CDR3 has 16 amino acids. V trimming: 1 base; J trimming: 6 bases; junction bases outside the gene matches: 10. The chain's CDR3 is CSARAIAGVFRNEQFF. The CDR3 region has the DNA TGCAGTGCTAGAGCGATAGCGGGGGTATTTCGCAATGAGCAGTTCTTC.

J is TRBJ2-7 and V is TRBV4-1; D ambiguous. With 1 base removed from V and 5 bases from J, the gap between germline ends came to 18 bases. Germline V gene lookup returns CDR1 MGHRA and CDR2 YSYEKL. There are 16 residues in the CDR3. In DNA, the CDR3 is TGCGCCAGCAGCCAAGGGGTTTTGGCAAAAACCCACGAGCAGTACTTC. It translates to CASSQGVLAKTHEQYF.

The table lists this clonotype with a few counts. The rearrangement uses TRBV20-1 and TRBJ2-2; 11 nucleotides match TRBD2. Losses at the gene ends were 6 bases for V and 3 bases for J; bases not matched to a gene: 6. This CDR3 spans 15 amino acids. Germline loops: CDR1 DFQATT, CDR2 SNEGSKA (reference sequence). The CDR3 coding sequence is TGCAGTGCGCCACTAGCGGGAGTTTACACCGGGGAGCTGTTTTTT. This gives the protein CSAPLAGVYTGELFF.